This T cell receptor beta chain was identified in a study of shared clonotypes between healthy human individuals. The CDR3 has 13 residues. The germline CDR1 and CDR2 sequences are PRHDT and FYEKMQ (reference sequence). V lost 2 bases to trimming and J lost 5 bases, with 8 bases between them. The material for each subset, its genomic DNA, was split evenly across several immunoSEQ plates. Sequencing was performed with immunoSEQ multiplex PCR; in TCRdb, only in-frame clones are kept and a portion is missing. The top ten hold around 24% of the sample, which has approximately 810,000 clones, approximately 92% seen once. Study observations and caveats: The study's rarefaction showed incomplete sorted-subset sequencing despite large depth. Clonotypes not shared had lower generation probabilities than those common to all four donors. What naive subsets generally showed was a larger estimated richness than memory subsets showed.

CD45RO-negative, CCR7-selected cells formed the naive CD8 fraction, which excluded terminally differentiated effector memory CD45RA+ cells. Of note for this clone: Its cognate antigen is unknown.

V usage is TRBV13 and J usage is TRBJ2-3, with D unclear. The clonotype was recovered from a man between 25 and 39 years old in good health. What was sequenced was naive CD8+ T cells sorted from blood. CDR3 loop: CASSLLKGDTQYF. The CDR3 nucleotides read TGTGCCAGCAGCTTACTTAAGGGAGATACGCAGTATTTT.